This TCR beta chain was profiled in a study of spatial heterogeneity in lung cancer. Study-wide results and caveats: Tumor mutation count correlated with how many alpha and beta TCRs expanded intratumorally.

TCRdb used MiXCR to reprocess the 5' RACE reads, holding one entry per CDR3 protein. The data show 1,700 or so distinct CDR3 sequences, with 5.5% seen just once and 20% to 25% held by the top ten. This clonotype is large within its sample. What it recognizes is unknown. As for time point: sample taken at primary tumor resection. CDR1 SGHKS and CDR2 YYEKEE come from the germline V gene (reference sequence). V dropped 4 bases and J dropped 8 bases, with 12 bases sitting between them. The CDR3 runs to 12 residues. The sequence was obtained from a male donor with early-stage non-small cell lung cancer. V and J are TRBV5-5 and TRBJ1-2; D is uncertain. Here the sequenced sample was lung tumor tissue, taken at surgery. CDR3 amino acids: CASSRDIRGYTF. CDR3 nucleotide sequence: TGTGCCAGCAGCCGAGACATACGCGGCTACACCTTC.